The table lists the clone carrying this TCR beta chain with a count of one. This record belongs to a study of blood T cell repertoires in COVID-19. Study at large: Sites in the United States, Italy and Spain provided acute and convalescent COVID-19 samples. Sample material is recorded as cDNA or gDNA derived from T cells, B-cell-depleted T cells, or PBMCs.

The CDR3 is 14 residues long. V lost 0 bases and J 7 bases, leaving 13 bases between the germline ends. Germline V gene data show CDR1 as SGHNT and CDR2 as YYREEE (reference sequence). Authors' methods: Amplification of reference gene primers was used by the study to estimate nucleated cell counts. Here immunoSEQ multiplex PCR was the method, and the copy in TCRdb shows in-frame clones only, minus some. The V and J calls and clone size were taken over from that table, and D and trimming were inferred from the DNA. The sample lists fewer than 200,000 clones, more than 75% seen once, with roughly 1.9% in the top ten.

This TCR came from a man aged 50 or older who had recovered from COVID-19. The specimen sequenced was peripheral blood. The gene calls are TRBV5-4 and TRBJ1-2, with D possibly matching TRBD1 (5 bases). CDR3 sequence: CASSLDPTVGGYTF. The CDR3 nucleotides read TGTGCCAGCAGCTTGGACCCGACAGTTGGTGGCTACACCTTC.